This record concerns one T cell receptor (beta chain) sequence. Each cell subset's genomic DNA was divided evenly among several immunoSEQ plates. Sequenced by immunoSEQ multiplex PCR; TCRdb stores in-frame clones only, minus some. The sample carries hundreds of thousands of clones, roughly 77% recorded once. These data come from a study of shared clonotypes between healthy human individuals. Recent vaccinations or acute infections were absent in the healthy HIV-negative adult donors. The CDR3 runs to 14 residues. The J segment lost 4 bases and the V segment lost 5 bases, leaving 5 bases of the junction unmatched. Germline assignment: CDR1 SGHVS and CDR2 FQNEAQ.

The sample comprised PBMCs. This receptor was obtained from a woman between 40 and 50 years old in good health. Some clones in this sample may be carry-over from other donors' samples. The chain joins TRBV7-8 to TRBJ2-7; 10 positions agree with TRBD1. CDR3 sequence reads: CASSGSGQGYEQYF. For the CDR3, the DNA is TGTGCCAGCAGCGGCTCGGGACAGGGGTACGAGCAGTACTTC.